The 10 T cell receptor beta chains reported below all come from one sample, sequenced in a study of T-cell memory formation after mild COVID-19. From the 5' RACE reads, TCRdb called clonotypes with MiXCR, one entry per CDR3 protein. The sample carries 350,000 to 550,000 distinct CDR3 sequences, roughly 17% recorded once. The specimen sequenced was PBMCs or a T cell subset sorted from them (not recorded which). The source is a man aged 18 to 29 who had mild COVID-19 (a few samples of this study predate the infection). Cell type and time point are not known.

The chain employs TRBV20-1 and TRBJ2-5, with 9 bases identical to TRBD2. The V segment lost 3 bases and the J segment 4 bases; nucleotides outside the gene matches: 6. The germline CDR1 and CDR2 sequences are DFQATT and SNEGSKA (reference sequence). This CDR3 comprises 14 residues. The CDR3 spells CSARVPAGGETQYF. CDR3 nucleotides: TGCAGTGCTAGGGTGCCAGCGGGGGGAGAGACCCAGTACTTC.

This clonotype appeared many times. This chain uses TRBV7-2 with TRBJ1-5; D is uncertain. The CDR3 covers 14 residues. CDR1 and CDR2 (germline): SGHTA, FQGNSA. The V and J ends lost 5 bases and 3 bases respectively, with 11 bases between them. CDR3 residues: CASSRTVDNQPQHF. DNA of the CDR3: TGTGCCAGCAGCCGGACGGTTGACAATCAGCCCCAGCATTTT.

The rearrangement joins TRBV7-3 to TRBJ1-5; TRBD1 aligns across 9 bases. The CDR3 spans 14 residues. From germline, CDR1 is SGHTA and CDR2 FQGTGA. The V segment lost 5 bases and the J segment 8 bases; nucleotides outside the gene matches: 7. The CDR3 reads CASSRTGGEEPQHF. The CDR3 DNA follows: TGTGCCAGCAGCCGAACAGGGGGCGAAGAGCCCCAGCATTTT.

The chain couples TRBV7-9 to TRBJ2-1; D not certain. In germline, CDR1 is SEHNR, CDR2 FQNEAQ (reference sequence). The CDR3 has 11 residues. The germline V and J ends were trimmed by 5 bases and 10 bases, with 9 bases remaining between them. The CDR3 loop is CASSLLLEQFF. CDR3 sequence (DNA): TGTGCCAGCAGCCTATTGCTAGAGCAGTTCTTC.

This clonotype has a count of ten or more. CDR3 region: CASSLVDFNTEAFF. Here the CDR3 DNA reads TGCGCCAGCAGTCTGGTTGATTTCAACACTGAAGCTTTCTTT. This chain links TRBV5-1 with TRBJ1-1, with no clear D. The CDR3 has 14 residues. Trimming took off 5 bases at V and 2 bases at J, with 13 bases between the two ends. The germline CDR1 and CDR2 sequences are SGHRS and YFSETQ.

This chain connects TRBV29-1 to TRBJ2-3; 9 bases match TRBD1. The CDR3 loop spans 17 amino acids. Germline V gene lookup returns CDR1 SQVTM and CDR2 ANQGSEA. The ends lost 6 bases at V and 2 bases at J; junction bases unmatched: 15. The CDR3 sequence: CSVRPTPGQGSTDTQYF. CDR3 coding DNA: TGCAGCGTCCGGCCCACCCCCGGACAGGGGTCCACAGATACGCAGTATTTT.

The V and J genes are TRBV27 and TRBJ2-7, with D perhaps assigned TRBD1 or TRBD2 (5 bases each). Germline V gene data show CDR1 as MNHEY and CDR2 as SMNVEV (reference sequence). V was pared by 8 bases and J by 3 bases, with 14 bases between. CDR3 length: 13 amino acids. The DNA for the CDR3 is TGTGCCAGCGGGACCGACCTCCTCTACGAGCAGTACGTC. Translation gives CASGTDLLYEQYV.

This sequence joins TRBV12-5 and TRBJ2-3; D may be TRBD1 or TRBD2 (5 bases each). Germline V lookup: CDR1 LGHNT, CDR2 FRNRAP. This CDR3 has 15 amino acids. Trimming took off 1 base at V and 4 bases at J, with 12 bases between the two ends. CDR3 sequence reads: CASGLAGSGPDTQYF. CDR3 sequence (DNA): TGTGCTAGTGGTTTGGCGGGGTCGGGACCAGATACGCAGTATTTT.

This clonotype was detected a few times. This chain connects TRBV7-6 to TRBJ2-5; D may be TRBD1 (5 bases). Trimming removed 4 bases at V and 4 bases at J, with 10 bases between. The CDR3 is 13 amino acids. Germline CDR1 is SGHVS and CDR2 is FNYEAQ. The CDR3 region has the DNA TGTGCCAGCAGCTCCAGGGTAGGAGAGACCCAGTACTTC. It yields the protein CASSSRVGETQYF. Based on the CDR3 plus reference TRBV7-6 and TRBJ2-5, the full variable domain is GAGVSQSPRYKVTKRGQDVALRCDPISGHVSLYWYRQALGQGPEFLTYFNYEAQQDKSGLPNDRFSAERPEGSISTLTIQRTEQRDSAMYRCASSSRVGETQYFGPGTRLLVL.

This clonotype was observed a handful of times. CDR3 nucleotides: TGTGCCAGTAGTATACGTCCCGTGGATACGCAGTATTTT. Its protein product is CASSIRPVDTQYF. The rearrangement uses TRBV19 and TRBJ2-3; the D is unclear. Germline assignment: CDR1 LNHDA and CDR2 SQIVND (reference sequence). Between the trimmed V and J ends, which lost 2 bases and 6 bases, there was a span of 9 bases. The CDR3 has 13 residues. The entire variable domain, with the rest obtained from reference TRBV19 and TRBJ2-3, is as follows: DGGITQSPKYLFRKEGQNVTLSCEQNLNHDAMYWYRQDPGQGLRLIYYSQIVNDFQKGDIAEGYSVSREKKESFPLTVTSAQKNPTAFYLCASSIRPVDTQYFGPGTRLTVL.